This paragraph covers one T cell receptor (beta chain) sequence. The data originate from a study of blood T cell repertoires in COVID-19. On the study more broadly: The origin of the acute and convalescent COVID-19 samples was the United States, Italy and Spain. In each case, the material was cDNA or gDNA derived from T cells, B-cell-depleted T cells, or PBMCs.

Seattle patients were enrolled while actively infected and followed longitudinally. In the authors' methods: Counts of nucleated cells, estimated from reference gene primer amplification, were obtained. Assay used: immunoSEQ multiplex PCR; TCRdb lists only in-frame clones, some missing. V and J calls plus clone size are reproduced from that table; the DNA served to infer D and trimming. This table holds 300,000 to 350,000 clones, roughly 87% found once. Germline V gene sequence: CDR1 MDHEN, CDR2 SYDVKM. The CDR3 consists of 14 residues. The J segment lost 6 bases and the V segment lost 7 bases, leaving 9 bases of the junction unmatched.

The source is a man younger than 40 with COVID-19, enrolled during active disease. The specimen sequenced was peripheral blood. This rearrangement joins TRBV28 to TRBJ1-5, with TRBD1 matching 7 bases. The CDR3 DNA reads TGTGCCAGCACCCCGACGGCAGGGGGTCAGCCCCAGCATTTT. This codes for CASTPTAGGQPQHF.